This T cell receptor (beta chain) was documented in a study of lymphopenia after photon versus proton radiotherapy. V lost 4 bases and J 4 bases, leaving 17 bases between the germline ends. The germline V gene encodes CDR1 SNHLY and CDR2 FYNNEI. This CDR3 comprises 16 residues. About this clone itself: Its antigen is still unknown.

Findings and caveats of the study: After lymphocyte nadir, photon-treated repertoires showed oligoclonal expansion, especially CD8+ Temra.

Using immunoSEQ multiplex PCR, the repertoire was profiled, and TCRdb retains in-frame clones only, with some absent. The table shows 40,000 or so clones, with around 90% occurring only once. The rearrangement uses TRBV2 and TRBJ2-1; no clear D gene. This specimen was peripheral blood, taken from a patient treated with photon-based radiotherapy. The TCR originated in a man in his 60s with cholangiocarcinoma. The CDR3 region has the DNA TGTGCCAGCAGTGGTCTTTTCCTAGTCGGATACAATGAGCAGTTCTTC. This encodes CASSGLFLVGYNEQFF.